The TCR beta chain described here comes from a study of blood T cell repertoires in COVID-19. Study context: The analysed material was cDNA or gDNA that came from T cells, B-cell-depleted T cells, or PBMCs.

Sequenced by immunoSEQ multiplex PCR; TCRdb stores in-frame clones only, minus some. The sample carries more than 250,000 clones, over 70% recorded once. Germline CDR1 reads SGHTA; CDR2 reads FQGNSA. This CDR3 region has 13 residues. With 6 bases removed from V and 15 bases from J, the gap between germline ends came to 21 bases. The TCR was taken from a human donor in a cohort sampled during active COVID-19. The source material was peripheral blood. The V and J genes are TRBV7-2 and TRBJ2-1; no clear D gene. The CDR3 sequence: CASRSILELSPFF. In nucleotides, the CDR3 is TGTGCCAGCAGAAGTATTCTAGAATTGTCGCCGTTCTTC.